This T cell receptor beta chain derives from a study of blood T cell repertoires in COVID-19. There are 15 residues in the CDR3. After removal of 2 bases from V and 4 bases from J, the junction contained 5 bases not matched to a gene. From germline, CDR1 is MNHEY and CDR2 SVGEGT. In the study's own analysis: Counts of nucleated cells, estimated from reference gene primer amplification, were obtained. Assay used: immunoSEQ multiplex PCR; TCRdb lists only in-frame clones, some missing. That table supplies the V and J calls and clone size; D and trimming were determined from the DNA. The sample lists tens of thousands of clones; 84% were seen once.

The rearrangement joins TRBV6-2 or TRBV6-3 to TRBJ2-3, with TRBD1 matching over 8 bases. The sequenced material came from peripheral blood. The source of this sequence is a man aged 50 to 60 with COVID-19, enrolled during active disease. The CDR3: CASSYGTGGSDTQYF. For the CDR3, the DNA is TGTGCCAGCAGTTACGGGACAGGAGGTTCAGATACGCAGTATTTT.